Listed below are T cell receptor beta chains from one sample, sequenced in a study of memory CD4+ T cells and cytomegalovirus serostatus. The data were produced by immunoSEQ multiplex PCR, yet TCRdb's version contains in-frame clones alone and is incomplete. The table includes about 60,000 clones, 77% detected once. Sequenced input: memory CD4+ T cells from blood. The receptors come from an adult in good health and CMV-seronegative. The CDR3 runs from the conserved cysteine through the conserved F or W. D genes are given only for firm matches. Expanded clones are given a class, and other clones once, few, many or no size at all.

D | J | V | size | CDR3 | DNA
. | TRBJ1-3 | TRBV27 | . | CASISSGNTIYF | TGTGCCAGTATAAGCTCTGGAAACACCATATATTTT
. | TRBJ1-1 | TRBV4-3 | . | CASSSLRNTEAFF | TGCGCCAGCAGCTCATTAAGGAACACTGAAGCTTTCTTT
. | TRBJ2-5 | TRBV28 | . | CASTRVGTEWTQYF | TGTGCCAGCACCCGAGTGGGGACCGAGTGGACCCAGTACTTC
. | TRBJ2-5 | TRBV10-3 | . | CAISGREAQETQYF | TGTGCCATCAGCGGGAGAGAGGCCCAAGAGACCCAGTACTTC
TRBD1 | TRBJ2-7 | TRBV2 | . | CASGDRILYEQYF | TGTGCCAGCGGGGACAGGATCCTTTACGAGCAGTACTTC
. | TRBJ2-1 | TRBV25-1 | . | CASSEYIGPAKGNEQFF | TGTGCCAGCAGTGAATATATCGGCCCTGCGAAGGGCAATGAGCAGTTCTTC
. | TRBJ1-4 | TRBV6-5 | few | CASSYSTRAANEKLFF | TGTGCCAGCAGTTACTCGACCAGGGCAGCTAATGAAAAACTGTTTTTT
TRBD1 | TRBJ1-2 | TRBV7-3 | . | CASSEGQGYGYTF | TGTGCCAGCAGCGAGGGACAGGGGTATGGCTACACCTTC
. | TRBJ2-2 | TRBV9 | . | CASSENTGELFF | TGTGCCAGCAGCGAAAACACCGGGGAGCTGTTTTTT
. | TRBJ2-3 | TRBV6-6 | . | CASSYSGTSTDTQYF | TGTGCCAGCAGTTACTCGGGGACCAGCACAGATACGCAGTATTTT
. | TRBJ2-3 | TRBV29-1 | few | CSVEVQGSTDTQYF | TGCAGCGTTGAAGTACAGGGTAGCACAGATACGCAGTATTTT
TRBD1 | TRBJ2-1 | TRBV5-4 | . | CASSKSGTGVNEQFF | TGTGCCAGCAGCAAATCCGGGACAGGGGTCAATGAGCAGTTCTTC
TRBD1 | TRBJ1-5 | TRBV2 | . | CASSARQGSLGIGGQPQHF | TGTGCCAGCAGCGCCAGACAGGGTTCTCTTGGTATTGGCGGTCAGCCCCAGCATTTT
. | TRBJ1-2 | TRBV15 | few | CATSRDSRPGDGYTF | TGTGCCACCAGCAGAGACAGCCGTCCGGGGGATGGCTACACCTTC
TRBD1 | TRBJ1-2 | TRBV4-2 | . | CASSQAGGNYGYTF | TGTGCCAGCAGCCAAGCAGGGGGGAACTATGGCTACACCTTC
TRBD2 | TRBJ2-1 | TRBV15 | . | CATSRHRASGTSQIANEQFF | TGTGCCACCAGCAGACATCGGGCTAGCGGGACCTCCCAGATAGCCAATGAGCAGTTCTTC
. | TRBJ2-2 | TRBV14 | . | CASSLQGSGELFF | TGTGCCAGCAGCCTACAGGGATCCGGGGAGCTGTTTTTT
TRBD1 | TRBJ2-2 | TRBV18 | . | CASSPDRGVTGELFF | TGTGCCAGCTCGCCCGACAGGGGGGTCACCGGGGAGCTGTTTTTT
TRBD2 | TRBJ2-1 | TRBV10-3 | . | CATGRDNEQFF | TGTGCCACCGGGAGGGATAATGAGCAGTTCTTC
. | TRBJ2-7 | TRBV30 | . | CAWSQVHEQYF | TGTGCCTGGAGTCAGGTTCACGAGCAGTACTTC
TRBD1 | TRBJ1-6 | TRBV27 | . | CASSFEGAPFTYNSPLHF | TGTGCCAGCAGTTTCGAGGGGGCGCCTTTCACCTATAATTCACCCCTCCACTTT
TRBD1 | TRBJ1-1 | TRBV9 | . | CASSAATGSWAEAFF | TGTGCCAGCAGCGCCGCGACAGGGTCGTGGGCTGAAGCTTTCTTT
TRBD2 | TRBJ2-2 | TRBV7-9 | . | CASSLAGAGAGELFF | TGTGCCAGCAGCTTAGCGGGCGCGGGAGCCGGGGAGCTGTTTTTT
TRBD2 | TRBJ2-5 | TRBV27 | . | CASSGLVSGETQYF | TGTGCCAGCAGTGGACTAGTCTCGGGAGAGACCCAGTACTTC